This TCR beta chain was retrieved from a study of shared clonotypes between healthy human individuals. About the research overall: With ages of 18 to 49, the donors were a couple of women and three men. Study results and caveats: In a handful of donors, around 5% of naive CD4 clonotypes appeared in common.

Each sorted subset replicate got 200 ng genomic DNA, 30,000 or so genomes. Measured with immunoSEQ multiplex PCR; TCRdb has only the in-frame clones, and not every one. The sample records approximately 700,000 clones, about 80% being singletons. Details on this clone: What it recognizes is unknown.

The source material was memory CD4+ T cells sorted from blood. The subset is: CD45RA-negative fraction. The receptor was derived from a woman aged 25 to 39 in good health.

This CDR3 is CASSYSPANTGELFF. The CDR3 nucleotides read TGTGCCAGCAGTTACTCCCCTGCGAACACCGGGGAGCTGTTTTTT. The chain combines TRBV6-6 with TRBJ2-2; D not certain. The V end was cut by 0 bases, the J end by 0 bases, with 5 bases between. The length of the CDR3 is 15 residues. The germline CDR1 and CDR2 sequences are MNHNY and SVGAGI (reference sequence).